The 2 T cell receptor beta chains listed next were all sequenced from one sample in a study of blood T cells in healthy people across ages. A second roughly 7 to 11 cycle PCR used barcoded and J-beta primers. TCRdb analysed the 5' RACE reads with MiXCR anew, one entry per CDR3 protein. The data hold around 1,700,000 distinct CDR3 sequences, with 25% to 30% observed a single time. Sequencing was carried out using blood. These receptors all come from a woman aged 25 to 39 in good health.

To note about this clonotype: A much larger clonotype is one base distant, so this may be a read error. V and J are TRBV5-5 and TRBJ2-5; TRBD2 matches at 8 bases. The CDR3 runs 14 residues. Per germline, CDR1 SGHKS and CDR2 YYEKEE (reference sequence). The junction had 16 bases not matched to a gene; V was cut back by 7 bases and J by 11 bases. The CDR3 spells CASCRLAPQFQQYF. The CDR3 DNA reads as TGTGCCAGCTGCCGACTAGCGCCCCAATTCCAGCAGTACTTC.

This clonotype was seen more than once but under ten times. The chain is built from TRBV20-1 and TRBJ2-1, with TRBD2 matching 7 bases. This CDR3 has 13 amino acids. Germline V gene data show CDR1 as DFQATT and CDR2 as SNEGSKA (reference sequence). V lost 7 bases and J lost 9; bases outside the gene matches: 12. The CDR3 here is CSVQVGGVGEQFF. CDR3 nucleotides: TGCAGTGTTCAGGTGGGAGGGGTCGGTGAGCAGTTCTTC.